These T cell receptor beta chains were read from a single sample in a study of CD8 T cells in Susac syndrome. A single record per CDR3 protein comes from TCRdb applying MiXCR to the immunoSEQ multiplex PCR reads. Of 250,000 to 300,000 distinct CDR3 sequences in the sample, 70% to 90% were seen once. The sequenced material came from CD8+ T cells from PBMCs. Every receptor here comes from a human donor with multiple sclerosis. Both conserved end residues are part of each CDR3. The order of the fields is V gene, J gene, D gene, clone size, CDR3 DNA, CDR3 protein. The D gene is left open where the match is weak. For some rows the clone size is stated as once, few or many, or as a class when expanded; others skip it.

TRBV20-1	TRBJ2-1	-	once	TGCAGTGCTAGAGATGGGTTCTACAATGAGCAGTTCTTC	CSARDGFYNEQFF
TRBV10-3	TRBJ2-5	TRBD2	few	TGTGCCATCAGTGAGTCGTCCGCGGGAGAGGAGACCCAGTACTTC	CAISESSAGEETQYF
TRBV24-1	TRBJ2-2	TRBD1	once	TGTGCCACCAGTGAACGACCGGGACAGGGAGTGAGGACCGGGGAGCTGTTTTTT	CATSERPGQGVRTGELFF
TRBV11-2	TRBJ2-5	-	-	TGTGCCAGCAGGGAACACTTCCAAGAGACCCAGTACTTC	CASREHFQETQYF
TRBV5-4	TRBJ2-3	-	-	TGTGCCAGCAAGGTTAAAAGGACAGTATCCCCTTCCGGCACAGATACGCAGTATTTT	CASKVKRTVSPSGTDTQYF
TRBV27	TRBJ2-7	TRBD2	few	TGTGCCAGCAGTTTACGACTAGCAGCCTACGAGCAGTACTTC	CASSLRLAAYEQYF
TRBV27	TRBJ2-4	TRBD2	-	TGTGCCAGCAGTTTATCGCCGCGGGAGGGAAACATTCAGTACTTC	CASSLSPREGNIQYF
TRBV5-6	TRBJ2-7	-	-	TGTGCCAGCAGTTTTGACTCGTCCTACGAGCAGTACTTC	CASSFDSSYEQYF
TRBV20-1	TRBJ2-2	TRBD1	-	TGCAGTGCTAGAGATCAACAGGGGGCGAGTAAAGGGGAGCTGTTTTTT	CSARDQQGASKGELFF
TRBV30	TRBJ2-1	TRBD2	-	TGTGCCTTATTAAGCGGGGGGCCCAATGAGCAGTTCTTC	CALLSGGPNEQFF
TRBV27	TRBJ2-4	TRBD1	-	TGTGCCAGCAGTCTCAAAATCCGGGACAGGGCCCCCTTAGCCAAAAACATTCAGTACTTC	CASSLKIRDRAPLAKNIQYF
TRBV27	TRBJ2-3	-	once	TGTGCCAGCAGCCAACTGGCCAGCATGGGTTTCACAGATACGCAGTATTTT	CASSQLASMGFTDTQYF
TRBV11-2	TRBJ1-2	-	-	TGTGCCAGCAGCTCCGCCGGGGCCCGGAGGGATGGCTACACCTTC	CASSSAGARRDGYTF
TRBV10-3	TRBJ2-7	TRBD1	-	TGTGCCATCAGTGAGATGGGACAGGCGCCCAACGAGCAGTACTTC	CAISEMGQAPNEQYF
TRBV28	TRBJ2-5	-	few	TGTGCCAGCAGTTTTTACGAGACCCAGTACTTC	CASSFYETQYF
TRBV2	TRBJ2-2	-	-	TGTGCCTGCCTGACGAGGGGGGAGCTGTTTTTT	CACLTRGELFF
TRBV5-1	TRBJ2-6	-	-	TGCGCCAGCAGCCCCGCGCCCTCTGGGGCCAACGTCCTGACTTTC	CASSPAPSGANVLTF
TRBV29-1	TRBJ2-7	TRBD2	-	TGCAGCGTTGAACCCTTAAAAGGACTAGCCTACGAGCAGTACTTC	CSVEPLKGLAYEQYF
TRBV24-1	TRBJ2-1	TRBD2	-	TGTGCCACCAGTGATTCTCCGGTAGCGGGAGACGGCGGTCGGCAGTTCTTC	CATSDSPVAGDGGRQFF
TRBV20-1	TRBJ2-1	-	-	TGCAGTGCTAACGACATACTAGCACCATCCGGGGATGAGCAGTTCTTC	CSANDILAPSGDEQFF
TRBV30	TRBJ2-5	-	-	TGTGCCTGGAGTACAGGGCTCCAAGAGACCCAGTACTTC	CAWSTGLQETQYF
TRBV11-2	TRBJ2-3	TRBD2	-	TGTGCCAGCAGCGAGGGCGAGCGGGAGGTAGTAGATACGCAGTATTTT	CASSEGEREVVDTQYF
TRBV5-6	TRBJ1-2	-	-	TGTGCCAGCAGTTACACATCTTCTAACTATGGCTACACCTTC	CASSYTSSNYGYTF
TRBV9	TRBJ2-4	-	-	TGTGCCAGCAGCGTAGATGGGGGAAACATTCAGTACTTC	CASSVDGGNIQYF
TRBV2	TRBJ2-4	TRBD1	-	TGTGCCAGCTTGTCACTCAAAGGGGGCGCGAACATTCAGTACTTC	CASLSLKGGANIQYF
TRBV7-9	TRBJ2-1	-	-	TGTGCCAGCAGCTTACTGGTGGGAGCAAGCAATGAGCAGTTCTTC	CASSLLVGASNEQFF
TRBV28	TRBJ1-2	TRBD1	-	TGTGCCAGCAGTCCGACTTGGACAGGGGGCAGCTATGGCTACACCTTC	CASSPTWTGGSYGYTF
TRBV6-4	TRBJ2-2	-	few	TGTGCCAGCAGTGACAGCAGGGGCGCATGGGCCGGGGAGCTGTTTTTT	CASSDSRGAWAGELFF
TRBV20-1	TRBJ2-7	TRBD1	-	TGCAGTGCTAGGACCGGGGACAGCTCCTACGAGCAGTACTTC	CSARTGDSSYEQYF
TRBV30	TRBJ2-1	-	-	TGTGCCTGGAGTGTAGGTTCGCCGAATGAGCAGTTCTTC	CAWSVGSPNEQFF
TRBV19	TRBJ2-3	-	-	TGTGCCACCCTATCGACCGGGGTAGAATGGGCCACAGATACGCAGTATTTT	CATLSTGVEWATDTQYF
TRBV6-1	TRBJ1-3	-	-	TGTGCCAGCAGTGCCCATCGGTCCCCCACTGGAAACACCATATATTTT	CASSAHRSPTGNTIYF
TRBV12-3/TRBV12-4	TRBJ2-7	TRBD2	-	TGTGCCAGCAGTGATGGGACTAGCGGGAGTCGAAACAACTACGAGCAGTACTTC	CASSDGTSGSRNNYEQYF
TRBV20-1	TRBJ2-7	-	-	TGCAGTGCCCCTTCGACGGTGGACTTGTCCGAGCAGTACTTC	CSAPSTVDLSEQYF